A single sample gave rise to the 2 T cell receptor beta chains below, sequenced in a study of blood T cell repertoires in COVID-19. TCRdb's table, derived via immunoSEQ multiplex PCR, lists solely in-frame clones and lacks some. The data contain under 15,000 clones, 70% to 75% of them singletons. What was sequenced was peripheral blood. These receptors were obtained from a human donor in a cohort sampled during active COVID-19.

The chain's CDR3 is CASSLLPSPGQGLEQYF. The DNA for the CDR3 is TGTGCCAGCAGCCTCCTCCCGTCACCGGGACAGGGACTCGAGCAGTACTTC. The chain couples TRBV7-9 to TRBJ2-7; 9 bases align to TRBD1. Germline values: CDR1 SEHNR, CDR2 FQNEAQ (reference sequence). The length of the CDR3 is 17 residues. The J segment lost 6 bases and the V segment lost 5 bases, leaving 17 bases of the junction unmatched. Complete variable domain (other parts from reference TRBV7-9 and TRBJ2-7): DTGVSQNPRHKITKRGQNVTFRCDPISEHNRLYWYRQTLGQGPEFLTYFQNEAQLEKSRLLSDRFSAERPKGSFSTLEIQRTEQGDSAMYLCASSLLPSPGQGLEQYFGPGTRLTVT.

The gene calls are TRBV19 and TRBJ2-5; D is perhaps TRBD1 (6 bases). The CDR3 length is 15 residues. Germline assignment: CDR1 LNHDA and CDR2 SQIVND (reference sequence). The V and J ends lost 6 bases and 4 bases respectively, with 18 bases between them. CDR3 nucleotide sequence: TGTGCCAGTAGCCCAGGGGTCTGGGCTGGAGAGACCCAGTACTTC. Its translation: CASSPGVWAGETQYF.